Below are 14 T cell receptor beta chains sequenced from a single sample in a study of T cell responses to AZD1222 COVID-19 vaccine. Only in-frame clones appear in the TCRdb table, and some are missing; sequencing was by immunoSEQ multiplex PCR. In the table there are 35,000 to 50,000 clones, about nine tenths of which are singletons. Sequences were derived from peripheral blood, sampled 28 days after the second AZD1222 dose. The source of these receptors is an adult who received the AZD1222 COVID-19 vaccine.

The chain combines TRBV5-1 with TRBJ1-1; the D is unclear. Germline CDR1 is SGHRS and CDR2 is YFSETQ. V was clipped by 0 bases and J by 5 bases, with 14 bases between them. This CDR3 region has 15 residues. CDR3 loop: CASSLAPPTITEAFF. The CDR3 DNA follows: TGCGCCAGCAGCTTGGCCCCTCCGACGATAACTGAAGCTTTCTTT.

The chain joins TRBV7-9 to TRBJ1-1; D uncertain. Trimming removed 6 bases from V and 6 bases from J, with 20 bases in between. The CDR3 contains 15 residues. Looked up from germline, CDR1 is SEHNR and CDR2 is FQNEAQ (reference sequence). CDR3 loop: CASRPKKGDQAEAFF. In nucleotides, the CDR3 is TGTGCCAGCAGGCCCAAGAAGGGCGACCAGGCTGAAGCTTTCTTT.

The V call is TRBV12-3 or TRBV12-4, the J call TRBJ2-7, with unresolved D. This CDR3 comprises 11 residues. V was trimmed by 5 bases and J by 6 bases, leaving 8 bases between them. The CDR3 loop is CASSETSEQYF. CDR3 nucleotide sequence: TGTGCCAGCAGTGAAACGAGCGAGCAGTACTTC.

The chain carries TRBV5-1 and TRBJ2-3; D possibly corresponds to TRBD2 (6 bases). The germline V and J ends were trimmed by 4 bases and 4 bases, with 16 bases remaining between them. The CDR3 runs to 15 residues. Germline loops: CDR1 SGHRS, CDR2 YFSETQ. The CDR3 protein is CASSALAGSPDTQYF. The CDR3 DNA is TGCGCCAGCAGCGCCTTGGCGGGATCCCCAGATACGCAGTATTTT.

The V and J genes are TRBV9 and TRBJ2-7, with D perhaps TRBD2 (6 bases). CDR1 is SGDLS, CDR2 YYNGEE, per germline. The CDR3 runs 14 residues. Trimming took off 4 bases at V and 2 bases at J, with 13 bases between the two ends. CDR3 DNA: TGTGCCAGCAGCTTGACGGACTACCCCTACGAGCAGTACTTC. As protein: CASSLTDYPYEQYF.

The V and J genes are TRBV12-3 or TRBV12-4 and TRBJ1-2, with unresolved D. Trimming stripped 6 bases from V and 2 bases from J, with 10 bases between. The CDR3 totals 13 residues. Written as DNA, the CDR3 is TGTGCCAGCAGCCAGGACGGAAACTATGGCTACACCTTC. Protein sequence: CASSQDGNYGYTF.

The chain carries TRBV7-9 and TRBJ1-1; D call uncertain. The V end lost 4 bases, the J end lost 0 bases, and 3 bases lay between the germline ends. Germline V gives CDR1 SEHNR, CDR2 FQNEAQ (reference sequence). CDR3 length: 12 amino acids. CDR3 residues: CASSSMNTEAFF. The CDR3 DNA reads TGTGCCAGCAGCTCTATGAACACTGAAGCTTTCTTT.

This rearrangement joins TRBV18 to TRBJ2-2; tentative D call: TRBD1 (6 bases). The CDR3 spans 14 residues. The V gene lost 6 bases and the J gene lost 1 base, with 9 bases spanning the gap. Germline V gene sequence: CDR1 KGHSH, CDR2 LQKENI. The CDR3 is CASSYRENTGELFF. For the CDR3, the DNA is TGTGCCAGCTCCTACAGGGAGAACACCGGGGAGCTGTTTTTT.

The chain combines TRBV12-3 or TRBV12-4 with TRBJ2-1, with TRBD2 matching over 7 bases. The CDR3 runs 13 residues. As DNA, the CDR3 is TGTGCAATATGGGGCGGGAGTGGGAATGAGCAGTTCTTC. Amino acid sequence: CAIWGGSGNEQFF.

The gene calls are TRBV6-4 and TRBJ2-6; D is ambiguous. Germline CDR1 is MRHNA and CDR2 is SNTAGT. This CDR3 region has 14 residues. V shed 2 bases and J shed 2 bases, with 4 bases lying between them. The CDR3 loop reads CASSDSTGANVLTF. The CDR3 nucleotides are TGTGCCAGCAGTGACAGCACTGGGGCCAACGTCCTGACTTTC.

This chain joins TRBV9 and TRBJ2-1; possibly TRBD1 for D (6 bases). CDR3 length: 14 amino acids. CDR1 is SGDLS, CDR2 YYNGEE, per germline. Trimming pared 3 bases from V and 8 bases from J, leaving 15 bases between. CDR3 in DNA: TGTGCCAGCAGCGGGACAGTCCCACCGGATGAGCAGTTCTTC. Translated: CASSGTVPPDEQFF.

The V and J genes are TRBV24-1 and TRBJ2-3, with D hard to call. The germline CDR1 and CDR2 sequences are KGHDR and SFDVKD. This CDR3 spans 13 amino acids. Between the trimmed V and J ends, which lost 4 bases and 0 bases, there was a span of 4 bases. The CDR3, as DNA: TGTGCCACCAGTGAGGGGAGCACAGATACGCAGTATTTT. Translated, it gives CATSEGSTDTQYF.

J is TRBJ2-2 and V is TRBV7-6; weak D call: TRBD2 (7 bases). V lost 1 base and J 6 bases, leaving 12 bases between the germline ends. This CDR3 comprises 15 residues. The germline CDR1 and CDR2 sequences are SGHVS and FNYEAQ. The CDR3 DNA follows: TGTGCCAGCAGCTTAGGGGGGGGCATCGCCGGGGAGCTGTTTTTT. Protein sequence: CASSLGGGIAGELFF.

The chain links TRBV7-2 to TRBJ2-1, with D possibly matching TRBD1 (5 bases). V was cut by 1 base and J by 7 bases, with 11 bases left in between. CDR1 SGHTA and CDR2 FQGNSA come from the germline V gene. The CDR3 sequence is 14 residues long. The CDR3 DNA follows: TGTGCCAGCAGCTTAGTGTCAGGGAATAATGAGCAGTTCTTC. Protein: CASSLVSGNNEQFF.